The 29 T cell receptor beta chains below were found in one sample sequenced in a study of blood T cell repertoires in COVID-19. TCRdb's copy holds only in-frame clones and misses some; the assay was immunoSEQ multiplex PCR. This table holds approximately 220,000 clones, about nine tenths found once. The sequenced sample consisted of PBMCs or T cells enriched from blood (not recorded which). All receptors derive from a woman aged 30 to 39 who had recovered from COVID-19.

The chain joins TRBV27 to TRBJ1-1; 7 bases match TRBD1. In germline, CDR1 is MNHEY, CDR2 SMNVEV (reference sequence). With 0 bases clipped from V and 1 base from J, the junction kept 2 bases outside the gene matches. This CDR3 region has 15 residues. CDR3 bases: TGTGCCAGCAGTTTATCCCGGACAGGGAACACTGAAGCTTTCTTT. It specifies CASSLSRTGNTEAFF.

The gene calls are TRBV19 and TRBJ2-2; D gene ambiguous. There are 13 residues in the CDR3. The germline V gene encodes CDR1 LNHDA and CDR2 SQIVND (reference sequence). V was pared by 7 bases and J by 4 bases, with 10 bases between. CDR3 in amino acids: CASMWLLTGELFF. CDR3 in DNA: TGTGCCAGTATGTGGCTGCTCACCGGGGAGCTGTTTTTT.

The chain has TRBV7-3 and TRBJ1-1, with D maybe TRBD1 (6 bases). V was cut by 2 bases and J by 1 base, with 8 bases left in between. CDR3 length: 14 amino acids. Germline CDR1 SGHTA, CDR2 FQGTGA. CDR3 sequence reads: CASSLGGRNTEAFF. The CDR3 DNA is TGTGCCAGCAGCTTAGGGGGCCGGAACACTGAAGCTTTCTTT.

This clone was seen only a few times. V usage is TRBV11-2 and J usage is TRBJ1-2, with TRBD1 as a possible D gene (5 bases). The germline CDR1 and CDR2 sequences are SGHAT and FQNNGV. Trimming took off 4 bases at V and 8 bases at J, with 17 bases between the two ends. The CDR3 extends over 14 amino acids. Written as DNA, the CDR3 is TGTGCCAGCAGCTCCCCTGGGGGGGGGAGAGGCTACACCTTC. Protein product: CASSSPGGGRGYTF.

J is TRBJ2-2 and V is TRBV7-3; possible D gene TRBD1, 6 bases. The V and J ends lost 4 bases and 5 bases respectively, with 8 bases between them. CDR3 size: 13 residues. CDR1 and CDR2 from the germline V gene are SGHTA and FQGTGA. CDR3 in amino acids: CASSSQGTGELFF. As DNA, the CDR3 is TGTGCCAGCAGCTCACAGGGTACCGGGGAGCTGTTTTTT.

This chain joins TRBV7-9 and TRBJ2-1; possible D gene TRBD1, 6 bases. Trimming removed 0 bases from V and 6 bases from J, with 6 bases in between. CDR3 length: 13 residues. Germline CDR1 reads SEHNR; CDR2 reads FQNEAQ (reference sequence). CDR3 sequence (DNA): TGTGCCAGCAGCTTAGCGGGGGCCAATGAGCAGTTCTTC. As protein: CASSLAGANEQFF.

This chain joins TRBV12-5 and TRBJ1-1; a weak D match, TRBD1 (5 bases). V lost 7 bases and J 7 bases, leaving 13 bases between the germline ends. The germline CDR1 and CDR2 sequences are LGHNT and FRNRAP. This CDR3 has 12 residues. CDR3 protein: CASAPFGGEAFF. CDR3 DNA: TGTGCTAGTGCCCCTTTCGGGGGTGAAGCTTTCTTT.

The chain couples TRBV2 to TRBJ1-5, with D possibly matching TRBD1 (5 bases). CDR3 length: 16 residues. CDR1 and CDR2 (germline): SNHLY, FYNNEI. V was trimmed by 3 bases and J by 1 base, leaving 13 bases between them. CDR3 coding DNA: TGTGCCAGCAGTGATCAGGGTGGGGTGAGCAATCAGCCCCAGCATTTT. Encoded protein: CASSDQGGVSNQPQHF.

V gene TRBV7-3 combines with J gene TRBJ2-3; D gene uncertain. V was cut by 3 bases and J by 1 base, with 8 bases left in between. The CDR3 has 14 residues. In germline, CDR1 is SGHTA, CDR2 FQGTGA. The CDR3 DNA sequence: TGTGCCAGCAGCTTCACGGCGGGCACAGATACGCAGTATTTT. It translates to CASSFTAGTDTQYF.

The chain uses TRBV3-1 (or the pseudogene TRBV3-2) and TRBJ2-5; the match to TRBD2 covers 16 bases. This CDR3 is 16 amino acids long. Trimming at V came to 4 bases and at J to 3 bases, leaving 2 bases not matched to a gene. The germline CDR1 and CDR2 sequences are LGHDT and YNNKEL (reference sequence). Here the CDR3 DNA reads TGTGCCAGCAGCCCGGGACTAGCGGGGGGGAAAGAGACCCAGTACTTC. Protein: CASSPGLAGGKETQYF.

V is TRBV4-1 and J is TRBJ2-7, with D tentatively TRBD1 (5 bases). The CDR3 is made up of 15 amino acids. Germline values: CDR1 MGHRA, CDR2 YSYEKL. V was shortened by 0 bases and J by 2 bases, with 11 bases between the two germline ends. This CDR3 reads CASSQDARVAYEQYF. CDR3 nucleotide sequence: TGCGCCAGCAGCCAAGATGCCAGGGTTGCCTACGAGCAGTACTTC.

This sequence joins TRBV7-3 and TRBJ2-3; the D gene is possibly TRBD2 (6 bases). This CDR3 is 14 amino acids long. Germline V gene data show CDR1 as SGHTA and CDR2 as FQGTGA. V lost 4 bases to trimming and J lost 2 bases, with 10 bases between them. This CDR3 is CASSSTGLTDTQYF. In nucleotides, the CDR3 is TGTGCCAGCAGCTCTACGGGACTCACAGATACGCAGTATTTT.

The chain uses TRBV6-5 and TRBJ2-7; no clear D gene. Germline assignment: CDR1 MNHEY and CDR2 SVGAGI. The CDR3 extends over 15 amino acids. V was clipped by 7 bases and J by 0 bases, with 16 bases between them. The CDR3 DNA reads TGTGCCAGCATCCCGGTTGACTGGAGCTCCTACGAGCAGTACTTC. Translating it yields CASIPVDWSSYEQYF.

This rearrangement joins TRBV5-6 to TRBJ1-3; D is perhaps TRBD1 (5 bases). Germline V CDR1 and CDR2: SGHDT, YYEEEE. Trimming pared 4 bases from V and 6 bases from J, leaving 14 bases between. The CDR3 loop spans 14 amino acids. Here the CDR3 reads CASSRRQGVNTIYF. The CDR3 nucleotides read TGTGCCAGCAGCCGTAGGCAGGGCGTAAACACCATATATTTT. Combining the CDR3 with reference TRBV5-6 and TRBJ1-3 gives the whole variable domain DAGVTQSPTHLIKTRGQQVTLRCSPKSGHDTVSWYQQALGQGPQFIFQYYEEEERQRGNFPDRFSGHQFPNYSSELNVNALLLGDSALYLCASSRRQGVNTIYFGEGSWLTVV.

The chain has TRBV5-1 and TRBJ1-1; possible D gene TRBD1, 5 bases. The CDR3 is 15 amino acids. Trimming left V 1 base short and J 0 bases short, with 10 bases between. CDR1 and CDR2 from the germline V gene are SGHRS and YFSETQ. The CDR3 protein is CASSLNGDLNTEAFF. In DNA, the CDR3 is TGCGCCAGCAGCTTGAATGGGGACTTGAACACTGAAGCTTTCTTT.

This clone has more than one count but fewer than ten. The CDR3 loop reads CASSQGVSGYGYTF. The DNA for the CDR3 is TGCGCCAGCAGCCAAGGAGTATCCGGCTATGGCTACACCTTC. V usage is TRBV4-3 and J usage is TRBJ1-2; D is ambiguous. The CDR3 runs 14 residues. Trimming shortened V by 1 base and J by 4 bases, and 10 bases separated the two germline ends. Germline CDR1 reads LGHNA; CDR2 reads YSLEER.

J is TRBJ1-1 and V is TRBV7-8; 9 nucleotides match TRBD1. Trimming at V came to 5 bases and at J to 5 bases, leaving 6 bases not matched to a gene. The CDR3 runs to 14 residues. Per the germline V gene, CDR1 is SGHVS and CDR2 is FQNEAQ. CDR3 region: CASSIQGAGTEAFF. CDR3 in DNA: TGTGCCAGCAGCATACAGGGGGCAGGGACTGAAGCTTTCTTT.

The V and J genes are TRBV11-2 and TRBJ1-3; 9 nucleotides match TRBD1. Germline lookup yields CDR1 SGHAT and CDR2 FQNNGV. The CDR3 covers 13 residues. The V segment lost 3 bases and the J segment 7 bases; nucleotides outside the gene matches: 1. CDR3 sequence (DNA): TGTGCCAGCAGCTTGGGGACAGGGAACACCATATATTTT. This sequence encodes CASSLGTGNTIYF.

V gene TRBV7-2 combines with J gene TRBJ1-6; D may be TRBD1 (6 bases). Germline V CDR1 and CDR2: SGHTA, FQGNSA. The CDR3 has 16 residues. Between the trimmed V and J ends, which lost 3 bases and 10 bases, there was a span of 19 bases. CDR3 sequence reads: CASSLEQGWAYSPLHF. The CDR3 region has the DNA TGTGCCAGCAGCTTGGAACAGGGATGGGCATACTCACCCCTCCACTTT. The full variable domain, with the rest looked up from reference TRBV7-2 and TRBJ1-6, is GAGVSQSPSNKVTEKGKDVELRCDPISGHTALYWYRQSLGQGLEFLIYFQGNSAPDKSGLPSDRFSAERTGGSVSTLTIQRTQQEDSAVYLCASSLEQGWAYSPLHFGNGTRLTVT.

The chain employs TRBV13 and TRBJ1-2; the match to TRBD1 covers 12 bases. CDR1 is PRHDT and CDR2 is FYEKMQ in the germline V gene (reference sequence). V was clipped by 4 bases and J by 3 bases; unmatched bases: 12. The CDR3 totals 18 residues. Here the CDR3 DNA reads TGTGCCAGCAGCTCCGGGACAGGGGGCGCGGGTGGGGACTATGGCTACACCTTC. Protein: CASSSGTGGAGGDYGYTF.

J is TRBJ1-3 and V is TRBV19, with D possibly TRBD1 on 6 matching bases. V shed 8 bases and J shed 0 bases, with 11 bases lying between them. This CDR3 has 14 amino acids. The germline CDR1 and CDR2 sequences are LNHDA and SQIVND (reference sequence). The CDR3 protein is CASQGQDSGNTIYF. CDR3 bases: TGTGCCAGTCAGGGACAAGACTCTGGAAACACCATATATTTT.

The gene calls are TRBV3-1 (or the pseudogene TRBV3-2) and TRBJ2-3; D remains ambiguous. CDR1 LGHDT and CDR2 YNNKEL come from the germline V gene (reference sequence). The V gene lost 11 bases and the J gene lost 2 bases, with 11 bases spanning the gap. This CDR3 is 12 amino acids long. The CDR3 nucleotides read TGTGCCGCGAAAAAAGCCACAGATACGCAGTATTTT. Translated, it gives CAAKKATDTQYF.

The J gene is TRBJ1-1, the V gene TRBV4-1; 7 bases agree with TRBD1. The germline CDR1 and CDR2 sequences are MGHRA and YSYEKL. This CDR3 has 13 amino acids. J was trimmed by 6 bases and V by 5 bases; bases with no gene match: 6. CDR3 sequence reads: CASSTLTGSEAFF. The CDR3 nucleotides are TGCGCCAGCAGCACCTTGACAGGGTCTGAAGCTTTCTTT.

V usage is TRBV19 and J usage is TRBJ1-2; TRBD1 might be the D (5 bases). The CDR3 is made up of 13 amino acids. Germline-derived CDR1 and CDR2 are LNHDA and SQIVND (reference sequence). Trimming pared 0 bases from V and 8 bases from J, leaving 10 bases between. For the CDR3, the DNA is TGTGCCAGTAGTATAGACAGGGAGGGAGGCTACACCTTC. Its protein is CASSIDREGGYTF.

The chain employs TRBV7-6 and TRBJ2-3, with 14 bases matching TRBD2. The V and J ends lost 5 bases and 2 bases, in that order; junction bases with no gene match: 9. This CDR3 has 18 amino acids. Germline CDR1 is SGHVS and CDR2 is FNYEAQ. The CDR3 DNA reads TGTGCCAGCAGCCATCCGACTAGCGGGGGGGTGGACACAGATACGCAGTATTTT. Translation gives CASSHPTSGGVDTDTQYF.

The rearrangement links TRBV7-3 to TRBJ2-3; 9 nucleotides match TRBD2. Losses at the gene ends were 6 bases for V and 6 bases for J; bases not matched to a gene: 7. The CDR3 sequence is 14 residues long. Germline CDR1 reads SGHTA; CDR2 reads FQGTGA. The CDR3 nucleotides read TGTGCCAGCAGGTTGGCTAGCGGGGATGATACGCAGTATTTT. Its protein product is CASRLASGDDTQYF.

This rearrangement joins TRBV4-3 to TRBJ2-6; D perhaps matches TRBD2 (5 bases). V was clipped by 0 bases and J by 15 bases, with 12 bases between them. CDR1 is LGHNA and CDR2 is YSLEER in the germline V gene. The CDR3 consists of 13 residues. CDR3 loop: CASSQEKGLSLTF. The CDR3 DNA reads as TGCGCCAGCAGCCAAGAAAAAGGACTGAGCCTGACTTTC.

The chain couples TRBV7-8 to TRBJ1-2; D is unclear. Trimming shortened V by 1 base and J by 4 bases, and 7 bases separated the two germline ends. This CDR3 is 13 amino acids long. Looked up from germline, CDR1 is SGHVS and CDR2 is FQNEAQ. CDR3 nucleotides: TGTGCCAGCAGCTTAGGGGCCGCCTATGGCTACACCTTC. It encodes CASSLGAAYGYTF.

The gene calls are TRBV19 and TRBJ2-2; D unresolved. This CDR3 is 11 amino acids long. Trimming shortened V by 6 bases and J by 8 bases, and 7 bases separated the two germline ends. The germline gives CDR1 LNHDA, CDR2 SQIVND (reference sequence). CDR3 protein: CASRSPGELFF. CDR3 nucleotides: TGTGCCAGTAGGTCCCCTGGGGAGCTGTTTTTT.